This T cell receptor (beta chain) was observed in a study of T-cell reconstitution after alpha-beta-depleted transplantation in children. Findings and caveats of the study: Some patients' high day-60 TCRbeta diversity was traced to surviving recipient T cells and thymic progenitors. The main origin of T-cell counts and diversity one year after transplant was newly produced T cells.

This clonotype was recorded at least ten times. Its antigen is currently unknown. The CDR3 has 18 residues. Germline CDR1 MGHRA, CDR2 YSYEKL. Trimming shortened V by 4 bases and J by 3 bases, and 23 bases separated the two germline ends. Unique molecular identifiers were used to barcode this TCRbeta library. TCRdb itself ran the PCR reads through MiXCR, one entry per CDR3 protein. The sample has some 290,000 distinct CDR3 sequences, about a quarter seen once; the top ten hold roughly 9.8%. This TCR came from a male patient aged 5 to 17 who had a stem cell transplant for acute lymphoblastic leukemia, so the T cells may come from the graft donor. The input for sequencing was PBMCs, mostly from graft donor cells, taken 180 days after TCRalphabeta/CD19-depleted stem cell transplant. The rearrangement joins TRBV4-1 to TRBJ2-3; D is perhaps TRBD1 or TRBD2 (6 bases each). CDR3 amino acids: CASSRKRNEGGPTDTQYF. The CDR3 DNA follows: TGCGCCAGCAGCCGCAAGAGGAATGAGGGGGGACCTACAGATACGCAGTATTTT.